The T cell receptor (beta chain) under discussion was sequenced for a study of blood T cell repertoires in COVID-19. On the study more broadly: T cells, B-cell-depleted T cells, or PBMCs provided the cDNA or gDNA that served as material.

The CDR3 length is 13 residues. The germline gives CDR1 MDHEN, CDR2 SYDVKM. V lost 10 bases and J 2 bases, leaving 12 bases between the germline ends. Study processing details: Reference gene primers were amplified, and this amplification served to estimate nucleated cell counts. Sequencing was performed with immunoSEQ multiplex PCR; in TCRdb, only in-frame clones are kept and a portion is missing. Clonal size and the V and J genes are those of that table, whereas D and trimming came from the DNA. This sample carries tens of thousands of clones, 90% to 95% of them seen once, and the ten largest clones take more than 3%.

The chain has TRBV28 and TRBJ2-1; the D gene is possibly TRBD2 (6 bases). The receptor comes from a man between 60 and 75 years old with acute or convalescent COVID-19. Sequenced sample: peripheral blood. The CDR3 loop reads CATIAVTYNEQFF. CDR3 in DNA: TGTGCCACCATAGCGGTTACCTACAATGAGCAGTTCTTC.